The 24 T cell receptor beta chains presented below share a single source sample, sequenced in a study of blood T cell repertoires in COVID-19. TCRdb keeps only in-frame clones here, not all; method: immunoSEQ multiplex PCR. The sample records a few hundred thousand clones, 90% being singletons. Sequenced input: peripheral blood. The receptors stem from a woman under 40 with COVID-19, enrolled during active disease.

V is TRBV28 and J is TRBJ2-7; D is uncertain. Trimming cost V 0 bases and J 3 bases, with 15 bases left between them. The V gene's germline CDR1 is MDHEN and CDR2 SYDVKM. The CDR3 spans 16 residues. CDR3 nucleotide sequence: TGTGCCAGCAGTTTATGGCCGCAAAAAGTCGGCTACGAGCAGTACTTC. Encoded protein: CASSLWPQKVGYEQYF.

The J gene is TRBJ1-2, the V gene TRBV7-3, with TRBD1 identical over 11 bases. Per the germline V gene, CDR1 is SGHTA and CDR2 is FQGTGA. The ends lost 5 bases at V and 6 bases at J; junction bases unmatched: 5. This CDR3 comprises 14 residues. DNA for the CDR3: TGTGCCAGCAGCCTCACGGACAGGGGGCATGGCTACACCTTC. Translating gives CASSLTDRGHGYTF. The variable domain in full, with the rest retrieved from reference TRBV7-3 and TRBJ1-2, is GAGVSQTPSNKVTEKGKYVELRCDPISGHTALYWYRQSLGQGPEFLIYFQGTGAADDSGLPNDRFFAVRPEGSVSTLKIQRTERGDSAVYLCASSLTDRGHGYTFGSGTRLTVV.

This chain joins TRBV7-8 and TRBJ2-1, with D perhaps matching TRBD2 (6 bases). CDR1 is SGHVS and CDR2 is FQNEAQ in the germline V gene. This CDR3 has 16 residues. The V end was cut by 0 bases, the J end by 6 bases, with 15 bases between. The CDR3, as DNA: TGTGCCAGCAGCTTAGCTGGGGCGTACGGGGGCAATGAGCAGTTCTTC. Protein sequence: CASSLAGAYGGNEQFF.

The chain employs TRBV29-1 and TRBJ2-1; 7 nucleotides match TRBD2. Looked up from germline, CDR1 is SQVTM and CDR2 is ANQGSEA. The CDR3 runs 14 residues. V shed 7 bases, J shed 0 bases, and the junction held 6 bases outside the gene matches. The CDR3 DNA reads TGCAGCGCGGAGCGGGATCCCTCCTACAATGAGCAGTTCTTC. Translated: CSAERDPSYNEQFF.

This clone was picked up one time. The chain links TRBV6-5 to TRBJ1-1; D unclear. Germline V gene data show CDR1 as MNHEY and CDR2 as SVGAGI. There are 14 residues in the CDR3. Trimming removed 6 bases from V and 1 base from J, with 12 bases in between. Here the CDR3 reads CASRPTQANTEAFF. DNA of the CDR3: TGTGCCAGCAGGCCCACCCAGGCGAACACTGAAGCTTTCTTT.

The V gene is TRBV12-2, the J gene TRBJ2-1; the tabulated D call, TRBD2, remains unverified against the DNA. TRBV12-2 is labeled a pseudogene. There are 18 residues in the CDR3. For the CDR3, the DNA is TGTGCAAGTCGCCCGACGGAAAGGGGTGCGGGAGTTCACAATGAGCAGTTCTTC. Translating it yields CASRPTERGAGVHNEQFF.

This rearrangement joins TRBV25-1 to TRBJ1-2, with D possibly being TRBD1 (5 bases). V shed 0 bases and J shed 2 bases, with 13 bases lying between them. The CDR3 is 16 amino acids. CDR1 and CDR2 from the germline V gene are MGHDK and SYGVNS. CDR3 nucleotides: TGTGCCAGCAGTGAATATCGGGAGGGGTCCAACTATGGCTACACCTTC. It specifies CASSEYREGSNYGYTF.

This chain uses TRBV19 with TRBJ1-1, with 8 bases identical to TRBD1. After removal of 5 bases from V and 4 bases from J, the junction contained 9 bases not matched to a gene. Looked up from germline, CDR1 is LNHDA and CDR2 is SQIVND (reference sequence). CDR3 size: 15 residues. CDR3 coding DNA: TGTGCCAGTAGTCCAAGGACAGGGATGGGCACTGAAGCTTTCTTT. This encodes CASSPRTGMGTEAFF.

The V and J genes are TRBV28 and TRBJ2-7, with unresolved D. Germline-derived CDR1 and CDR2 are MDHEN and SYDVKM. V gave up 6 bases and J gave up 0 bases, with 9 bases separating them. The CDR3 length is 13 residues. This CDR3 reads CASRIKSSYEQYF. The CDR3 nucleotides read TGTGCCAGCAGGATTAAGAGCTCCTACGAGCAGTACTTC.

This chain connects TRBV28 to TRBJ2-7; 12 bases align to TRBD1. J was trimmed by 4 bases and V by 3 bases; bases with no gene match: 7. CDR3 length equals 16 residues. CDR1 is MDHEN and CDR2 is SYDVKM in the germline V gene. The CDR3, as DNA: TGTGCCAGCAGTTTCCCCGGGACAGGGGGCCCGTACGAGCAGTACTTC. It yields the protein CASSFPGTGGPYEQYF.

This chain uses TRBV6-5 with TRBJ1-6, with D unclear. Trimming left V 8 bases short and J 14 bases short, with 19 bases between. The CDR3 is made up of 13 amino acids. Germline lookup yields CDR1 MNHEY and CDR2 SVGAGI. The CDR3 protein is CASGRGERESLHF. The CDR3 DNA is TGTGCCAGCGGCCGTGGGGAGCGCGAGTCCCTCCACTTT.

In DNA, the CDR3 is TGTGCCAGCAGGAGGGGGCACTGGAGCAATCAGCCCCAGCATTTT. Translating gives CASRRGHWSNQPQHF. The chain has TRBV27 and TRBJ1-5; TRBD1 agrees at 7 bases. CDR1 is MNHEY and CDR2 is SMNVEV in the germline V gene (reference sequence). V was pared by 6 bases and J by 1 base, with 6 bases of the junction left unmatched. The CDR3 totals 15 residues.

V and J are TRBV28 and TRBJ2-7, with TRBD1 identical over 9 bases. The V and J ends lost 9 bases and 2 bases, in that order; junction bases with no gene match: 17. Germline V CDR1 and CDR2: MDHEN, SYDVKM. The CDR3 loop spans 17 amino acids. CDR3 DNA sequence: TGTGCCAGTTCCCTATGGGGACAGGGCTATTCAACCTACGAGCAGTACTTC. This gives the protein CASSLWGQGYSTYEQYF.

CDR3 amino acids: CASRTSVDYNEQFF. Here the CDR3 DNA reads TGTGCCAGCAGAACTAGCGTGGACTACAATGAGCAGTTCTTC. The chain carries TRBV28 and TRBJ2-1, with 7 bases matching TRBD2. V dropped 6 bases and J dropped 3; count of bases not matched to a gene: 5. The length of the CDR3 is 14 residues. Germline lookup yields CDR1 MDHEN and CDR2 SYDVKM.

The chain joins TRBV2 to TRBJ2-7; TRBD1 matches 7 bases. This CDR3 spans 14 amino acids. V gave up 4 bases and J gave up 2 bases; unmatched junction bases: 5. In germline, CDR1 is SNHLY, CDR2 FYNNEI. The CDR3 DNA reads TGTGCCAGCAGTGCTAAGGGGGCAACCTACGAGCAGTACTTC. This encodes CASSAKGATYEQYF.

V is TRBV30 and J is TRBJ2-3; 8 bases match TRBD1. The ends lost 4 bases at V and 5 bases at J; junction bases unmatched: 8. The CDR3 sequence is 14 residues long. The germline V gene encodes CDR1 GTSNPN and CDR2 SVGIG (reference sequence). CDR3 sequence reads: CAWTSGQGGDTQYF. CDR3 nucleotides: TGTGCCTGGACTTCCGGACAGGGTGGAGATACGCAGTATTTT.

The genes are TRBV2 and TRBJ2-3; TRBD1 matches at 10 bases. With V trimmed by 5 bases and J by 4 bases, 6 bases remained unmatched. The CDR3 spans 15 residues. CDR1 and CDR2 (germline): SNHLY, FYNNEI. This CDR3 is CASSKGQGCADTQYF. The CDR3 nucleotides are TGTGCCAGCAGTAAGGGACAGGGGTGCGCAGATACGCAGTATTTT.

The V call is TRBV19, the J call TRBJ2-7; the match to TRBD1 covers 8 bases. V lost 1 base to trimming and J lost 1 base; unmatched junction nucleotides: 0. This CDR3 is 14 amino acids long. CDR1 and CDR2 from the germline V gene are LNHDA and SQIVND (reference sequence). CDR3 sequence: CASSIGQGSYEQYF. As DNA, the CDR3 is TGTGCCAGTAGTATAGGACAGGGGTCCTACGAGCAGTACTTC.

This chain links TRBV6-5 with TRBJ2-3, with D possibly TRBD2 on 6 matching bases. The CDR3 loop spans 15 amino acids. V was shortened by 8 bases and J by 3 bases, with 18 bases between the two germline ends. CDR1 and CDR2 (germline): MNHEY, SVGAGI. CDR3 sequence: CASRLSGGRTDTQYF. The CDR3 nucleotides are TGTGCCAGCCGGCTTAGCGGAGGCAGGACAGATACGCAGTATTTT.

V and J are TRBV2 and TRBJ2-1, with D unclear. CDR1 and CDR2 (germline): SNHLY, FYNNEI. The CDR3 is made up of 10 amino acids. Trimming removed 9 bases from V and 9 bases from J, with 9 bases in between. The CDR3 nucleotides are TGTGCCAGTGGAGAGGTTGAGCAGTTCTTC. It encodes CASGEVEQFF.

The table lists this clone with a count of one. The CDR3 region is CASSLEGQGAGGYTF. The CDR3 DNA is TGCGCCAGCAGCTTGGAAGGACAGGGAGCGGGTGGCTACACCTTC. The V gene is TRBV5-1, the J gene TRBJ1-2, with 8 bases that match TRBD1. The germline V gene encodes CDR1 SGHRS and CDR2 YFSETQ. This CDR3 is 15 amino acids long. The ends lost 0 bases at V and 7 bases at J; junction bases unmatched: 8.

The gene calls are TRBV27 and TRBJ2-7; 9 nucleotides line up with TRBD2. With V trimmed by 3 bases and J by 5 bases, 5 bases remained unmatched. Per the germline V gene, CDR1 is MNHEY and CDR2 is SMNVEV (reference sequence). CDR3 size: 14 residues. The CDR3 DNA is TGTGCCAGCAGTTTTAGCGGGAGAGCCCACGAGCAGTACTTC. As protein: CASSFSGRAHEQYF.

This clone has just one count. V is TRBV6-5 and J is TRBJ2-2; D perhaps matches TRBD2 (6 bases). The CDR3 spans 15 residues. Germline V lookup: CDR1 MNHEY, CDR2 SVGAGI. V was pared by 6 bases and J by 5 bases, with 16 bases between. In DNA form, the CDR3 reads TGTGCCAGCAGCCTGACCCTAGCGAGGACCGGGGAGCTGTTTTTT. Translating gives CASSLTLARTGELFF.

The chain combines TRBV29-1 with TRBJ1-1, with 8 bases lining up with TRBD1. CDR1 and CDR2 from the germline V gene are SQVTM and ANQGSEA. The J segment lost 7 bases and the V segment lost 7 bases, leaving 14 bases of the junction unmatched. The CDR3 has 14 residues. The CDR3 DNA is TGCAGCGCAATGACAGGGGCCATCCTAAATGAAGCTTTCTTT. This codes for CSAMTGAILNEAFF.